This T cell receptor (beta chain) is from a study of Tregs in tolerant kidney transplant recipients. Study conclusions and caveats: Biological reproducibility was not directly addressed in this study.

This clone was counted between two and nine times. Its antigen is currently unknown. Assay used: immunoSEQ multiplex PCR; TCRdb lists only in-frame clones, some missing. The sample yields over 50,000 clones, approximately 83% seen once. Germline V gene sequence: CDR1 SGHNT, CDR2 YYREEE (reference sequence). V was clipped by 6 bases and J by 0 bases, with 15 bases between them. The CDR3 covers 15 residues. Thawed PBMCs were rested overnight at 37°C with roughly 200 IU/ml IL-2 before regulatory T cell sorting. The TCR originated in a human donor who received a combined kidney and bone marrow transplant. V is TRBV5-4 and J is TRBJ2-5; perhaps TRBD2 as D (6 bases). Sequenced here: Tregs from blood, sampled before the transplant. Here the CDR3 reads CASTPRAGYQETQYF. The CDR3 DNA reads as TGTGCCAGCACCCCCCGGGCGGGGTACCAAGAGACCCAGTACTTC.